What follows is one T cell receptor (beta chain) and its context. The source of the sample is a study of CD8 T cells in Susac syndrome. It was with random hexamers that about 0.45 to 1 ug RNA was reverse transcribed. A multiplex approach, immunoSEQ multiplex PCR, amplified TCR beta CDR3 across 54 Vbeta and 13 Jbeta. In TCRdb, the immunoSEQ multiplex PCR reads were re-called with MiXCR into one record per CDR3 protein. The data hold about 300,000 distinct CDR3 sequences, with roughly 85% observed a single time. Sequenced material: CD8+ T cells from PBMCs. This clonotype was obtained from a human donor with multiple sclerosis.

The CDR3 coding sequence is TGCGCCAGCAGCCAAGGGCTAGCGGGAGGGCCCTACAATGAGCAGTTCTTC. This translates into CASSQGLAGGPYNEQFF. This chain joins TRBV4-3 and TRBJ2-1; 12 positions agree with TRBD2. There are 17 residues in the CDR3. Losses at the gene ends were 1 base for V and 2 bases for J; bases not matched to a gene: 3. Germline-derived CDR1 and CDR2 are LGHNA and YSLEER.